This is a list of T cell receptor beta chains from one sample in a study of cytomegalovirus exposure and HLA in healthy donors. Here immunoSEQ multiplex PCR was the method, and the copy in TCRdb shows in-frame clones only, minus some. This sample yields roughly 150,000 clones, of which approximately 72% are seen a single time; about 1.3% belongs to the top ten. Source material: PBMCs. Receptors were obtained from a man aged 18-30 years in good health and CMV-seronegative. The CDR3 runs from the conserved cysteine through the conserved F or W. Each record gives: V gene, J gene, CDR3 protein.

V gene: TRBV2; J gene: TRBJ1-5; CDR3 protein: CASSHQLRTGVQPQHF
V gene: TRBV6-1; J gene: TRBJ2-3; CDR3 protein: CASSLTKPSTDTQYF
V gene: TRBV7-6; J gene: TRBJ1-3; CDR3 protein: CASSLELPSGNTIYF
V gene: TRBV9; J gene: TRBJ2-5; CDR3 protein: CASSTGGEAQYF
V gene: TRBV28; J gene: TRBJ1-3; CDR3 protein: CASSSPGQADGNTIYF
V gene: TRBV15; J gene: TRBJ2-5; CDR3 protein: CATSSPPGEETQYF
V gene: TRBV10-1; J gene: TRBJ2-5; CDR3 protein: CASSEGGGPGTAKETQYF
V gene: TRBV4-3; J gene: TRBJ2-1; CDR3 protein: CASSLLTGVSYNEQFF
V gene: TRBV6-5; J gene: TRBJ2-7; CDR3 protein: CASRPSGSSYEQYF
V gene: TRBV7-2; J gene: TRBJ2-2; CDR3 protein: CASSIAPEPTGELFF
V gene: TRBV6-5; J gene: TRBJ1-5; CDR3 protein: CASREQGGLNQPQHF
V gene: TRBV11-3; J gene: TRBJ2-1; CDR3 protein: CASSLDQSGTGGYNEQFF
V gene: TRBV28; J gene: TRBJ1-4; CDR3 protein: CASSVGQGPEKLFF
V gene: TRBV2; J gene: TRBJ2-1; CDR3 protein: CASSATSSPYNEQFF
V gene: TRBV5-1; J gene: TRBJ2-1; CDR3 protein: CASSPDDRHPYNEQFF
V gene: TRBV5-4; J gene: TRBJ1-2; CDR3 protein: CASSSPVNYGYTF
V gene: TRBV18; J gene: TRBJ2-2; CDR3 protein: CASSPPVGGPSAGELFF
V gene: TRBV30; J gene: TRBJ2-1; CDR3 protein: CAWSMDGGRNEQFF
V gene: TRBV7-9; J gene: TRBJ1-1; CDR3 protein: CASSLDREWTEAFF
V gene: TRBV7-2; J gene: TRBJ2-7; CDR3 protein: CASSPHQTSSYEQYF